This entry is about one T cell receptor (beta chain). The antigen remains unidentified. Looked up from germline, CDR1 is MNHEY and CDR2 is SMNVEV (reference sequence). This CDR3 contains 16 residues. The data stem from a study of T cells expressing NK-cell markers. General observations from the study: Once again these clonotypes came out on top in the CD3+CD56-NKG2C+ fraction of a handful of donors.

Researchers built TCR beta cDNA using 5'RACE template switching with UMIs. TCRdb reanalyzed the 5' RACE reads and collapses them to one entry per CDR3 protein, without DNA. The table lists hundreds of thousands of distinct CDR3 sequences. J is TRBJ2-5 and V is TRBV27; TCRdb names TRBD2, which stays unverified in the absence of DNA. Sequencing was carried out using blood T cells: a sorted CD56 or NKG2C T cell subset, CD4+ or CD8+ T cells, or bulk PBMC T cells (not recorded which). The source is a man between 18 and 29 years old in good health. CDR3 protein: CASSLGSGPVQETQYF.